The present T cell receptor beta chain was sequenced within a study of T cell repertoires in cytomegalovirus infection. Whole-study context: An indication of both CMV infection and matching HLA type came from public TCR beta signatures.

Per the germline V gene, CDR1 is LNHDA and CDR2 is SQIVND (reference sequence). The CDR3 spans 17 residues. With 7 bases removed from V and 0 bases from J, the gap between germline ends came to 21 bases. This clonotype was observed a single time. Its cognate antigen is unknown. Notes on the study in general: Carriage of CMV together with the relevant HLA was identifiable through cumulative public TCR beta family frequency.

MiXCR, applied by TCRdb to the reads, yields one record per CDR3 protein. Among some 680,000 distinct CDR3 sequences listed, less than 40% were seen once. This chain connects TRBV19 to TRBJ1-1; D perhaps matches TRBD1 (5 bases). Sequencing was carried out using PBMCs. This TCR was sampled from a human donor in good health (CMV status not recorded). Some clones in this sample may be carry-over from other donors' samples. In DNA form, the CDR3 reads TGTGCCAGTACCCCGTCACGAGGAGGAGGGGTGAACACTGAAGCTTTCTTT. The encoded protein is CASTPSRGGGVNTEAFF.